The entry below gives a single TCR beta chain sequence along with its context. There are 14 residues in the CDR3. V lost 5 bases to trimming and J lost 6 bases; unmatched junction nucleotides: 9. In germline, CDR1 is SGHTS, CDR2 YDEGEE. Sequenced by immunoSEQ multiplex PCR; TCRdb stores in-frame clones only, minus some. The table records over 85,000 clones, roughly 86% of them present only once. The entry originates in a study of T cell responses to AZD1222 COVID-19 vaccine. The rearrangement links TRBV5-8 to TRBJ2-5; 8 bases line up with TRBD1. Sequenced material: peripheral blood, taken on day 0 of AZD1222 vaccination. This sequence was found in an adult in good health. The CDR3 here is CASSGRGQGKTQYF. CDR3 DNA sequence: TGTGCCAGCAGTGGCAGGGGGCAGGGGAAGACCCAGTACTTC.